These T cell receptor beta chains were read from a single sample in a study of vaccination and CD4 T cells after COVID-19. Each CDR3 protein gets one entry after TCRdb re-called the PCR reads with MiXCR. The sample records about 6,300 distinct CDR3 sequences, approximately 73% being singletons. The antigens these receptors bind are not known. Sequenced: CD4+ T cells from blood, cultured in vitro. These receptors all come from a human donor who had recovered from COVID-19. Each CDR3 is given with its conserved first and last residue. Fields, in order: V gene, CDR3 length, CDR3 protein.

V gene: TRBV15; CDR3 length: 13; CDR3 protein: CATSRDGENTQYF
V gene: TRBV6-1; CDR3 length: 11; CDR3 protein: CASNRIDEQFF
V gene: TRBV6-5; CDR3 length: 16; CDR3 protein: CASSLGGGGGNSPLHF
V gene: TRBV6-5; CDR3 length: 14; CDR3 protein: CASSFWTGVSGYTF
V gene: TRBV15; CDR3 length: 16; CDR3 protein: CATSRIPGQKNTEAFF
V gene: TRBV10-3; CDR3 length: 13; CDR3 protein: CAIRGPSTDTQYF
V gene: TRBV7-8; CDR3 length: 20; CDR3 protein: CASSLTRTGFTEIGNQPQHF
V gene: TRBV20-1; CDR3 length: 15; CDR3 protein: CSAVSGREVSYEQYF
V gene: TRBV20-1; CDR3 length: 13; CDR3 protein: CSGGGEQLYGYTF
V gene: TRBV6-1; CDR3 length: 15; CDR3 protein: CASSERHSHQETQYF
V gene: TRBV20-1; CDR3 length: 13; CDR3 protein: CSASIGGVDTQYF
V gene: TRBV6-1; CDR3 length: 14; CDR3 protein: CASRRGQGAYEQYF
V gene: TRBV7-2; CDR3 length: 14; CDR3 protein: CASSHRQGDQPQHF
V gene: TRBV27; CDR3 length: 14; CDR3 protein: CASRALAGTYEQYF
V gene: TRBV2; CDR3 length: 14; CDR3 protein: CASSPEGANYGYTF
V gene: TRBV20-1; CDR3 length: 13; CDR3 protein: CSASYFSGNTIYF
V gene: TRBV20-1; CDR3 length: 12; CDR3 protein: CSPWGSGNEQFF
V gene: TRBV27; CDR3 length: 14; CDR3 protein: CASSFATGNGGYTF
V gene: TRBV15; CDR3 length: 14; CDR3 protein: CATSLNGPNQPQHF
V gene: TRBV7-9; CDR3 length: 15; CDR3 protein: CASSQNTRGGNTIYF